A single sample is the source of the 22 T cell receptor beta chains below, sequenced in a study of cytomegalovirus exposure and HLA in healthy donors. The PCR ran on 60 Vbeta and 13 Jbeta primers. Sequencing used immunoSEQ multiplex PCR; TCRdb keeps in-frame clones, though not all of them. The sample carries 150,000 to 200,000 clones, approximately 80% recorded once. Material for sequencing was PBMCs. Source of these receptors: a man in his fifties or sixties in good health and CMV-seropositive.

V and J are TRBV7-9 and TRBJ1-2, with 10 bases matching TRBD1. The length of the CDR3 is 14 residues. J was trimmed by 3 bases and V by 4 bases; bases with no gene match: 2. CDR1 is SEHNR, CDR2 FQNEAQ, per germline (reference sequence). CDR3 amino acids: CASSSGTGDYGYTF. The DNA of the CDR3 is TGTGCCAGCAGCTCCGGGACAGGGGACTATGGCTACACCTTC. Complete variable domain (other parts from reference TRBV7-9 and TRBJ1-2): DTGVSQNPRHKITKRGQNVTFRCDPISEHNRLYWYRQTLGQGPEFLTYFQNEAQLEKSRLLSDRFSAERPKGSFSTLEIQRTEQGDSAMYLCASSSGTGDYGYTFGSGTRLTVV.

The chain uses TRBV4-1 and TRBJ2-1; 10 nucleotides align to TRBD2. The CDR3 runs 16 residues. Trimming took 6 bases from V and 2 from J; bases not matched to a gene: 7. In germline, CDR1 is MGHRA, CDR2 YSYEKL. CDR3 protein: CASSPLAGGPYNEQFF. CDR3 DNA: TGCGCCAGCAGTCCTTTAGCGGGGGGTCCCTACAATGAGCAGTTCTTC.

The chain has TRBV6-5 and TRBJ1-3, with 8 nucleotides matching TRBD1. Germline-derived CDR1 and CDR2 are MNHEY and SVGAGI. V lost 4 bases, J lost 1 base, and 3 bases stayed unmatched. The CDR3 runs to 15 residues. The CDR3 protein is CASSFRTGSGNTIYF. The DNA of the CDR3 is TGTGCCAGCAGTTTCCGGACAGGGTCTGGAAACACCATATATTTT.

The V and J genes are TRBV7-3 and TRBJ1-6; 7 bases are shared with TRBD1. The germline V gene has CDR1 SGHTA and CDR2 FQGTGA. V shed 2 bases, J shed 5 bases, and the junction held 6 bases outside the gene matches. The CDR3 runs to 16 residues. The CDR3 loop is CASSLYGDSNNSPLHF. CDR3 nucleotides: TGTGCCAGCAGCTTATATGGGGACAGTAATAATTCACCCCTCCACTTT. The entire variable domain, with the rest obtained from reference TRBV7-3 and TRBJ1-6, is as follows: GAGVSQTPSNKVTEKGKYVELRCDPISGHTALYWYRQSLGQGPEFLIYFQGTGAADDSGLPNDRFFAVRPEGSVSTLKIQRTERGDSAVYLCASSLYGDSNNSPLHFGNGTRLTVT.

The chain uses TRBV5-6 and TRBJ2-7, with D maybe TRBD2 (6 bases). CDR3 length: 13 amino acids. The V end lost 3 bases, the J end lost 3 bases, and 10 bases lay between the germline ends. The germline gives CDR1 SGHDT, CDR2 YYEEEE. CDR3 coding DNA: TGTGCCAGCAGCTCCGGACTAAACTACGAGCAGTACTTC. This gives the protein CASSSGLNYEQYF.

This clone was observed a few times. The CDR3 loop is CASRAGFVYEQYF. CDR3 in DNA: TGTGCCAGCAGAGCGGGGTTTGTCTACGAGCAGTACTTC. The chain recombines TRBV28 with TRBJ2-7; 7 bases are shared with TRBD2. CDR3 length equals 13 residues. Germline V gene lookup returns CDR1 MDHEN and CDR2 SYDVKM. V was clipped by 6 bases and J by 3 bases; unmatched bases: 5. The full variable domain, in which reference TRBV28 and TRBJ2-7 provide the parts outside the CDR3, is DVKVTQSSRYLVKRTGEKVFLECVQDMDHENMFWYRQDPGLGLRLIYFSYDVKMKEKGDIPEGYSVSREKKERFSLILESASTNQTSMYLCASRAGFVYEQYFGPGTRLTVT.

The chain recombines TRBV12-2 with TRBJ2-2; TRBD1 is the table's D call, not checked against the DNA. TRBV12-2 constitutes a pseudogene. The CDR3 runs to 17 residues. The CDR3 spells CASRLARTGKDTGELFF. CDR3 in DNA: TGTGCAAGTCGCTTAGCGCGGACAGGGAAGGACACCGGGGAGCTGTTTTTT.

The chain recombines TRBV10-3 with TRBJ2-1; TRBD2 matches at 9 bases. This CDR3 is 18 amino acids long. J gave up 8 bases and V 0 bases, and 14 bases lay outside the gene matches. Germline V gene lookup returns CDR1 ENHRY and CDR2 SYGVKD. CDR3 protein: CAISESPLLAGIIDEQFF. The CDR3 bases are TGTGCCATCAGTGAGTCGCCTCTCCTAGCGGGGATTATCGATGAGCAGTTCTTC.

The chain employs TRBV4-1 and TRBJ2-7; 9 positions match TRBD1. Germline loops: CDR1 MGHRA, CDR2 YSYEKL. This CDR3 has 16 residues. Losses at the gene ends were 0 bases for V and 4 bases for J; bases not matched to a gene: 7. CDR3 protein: CASSQDPGDRVYEQYF. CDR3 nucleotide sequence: TGCGCCAGCAGCCAAGATCCGGGGGACAGGGTATACGAGCAGTACTTC.

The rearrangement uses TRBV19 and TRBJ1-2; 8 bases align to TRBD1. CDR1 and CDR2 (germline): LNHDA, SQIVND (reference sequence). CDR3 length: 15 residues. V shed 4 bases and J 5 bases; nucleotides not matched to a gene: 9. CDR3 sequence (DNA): TGTGCCAGTAGTACCACGGGACAGGCTTATTATGGCTACACCTTC. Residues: CASSTTGQAYYGYTF.

CDR3 amino acids: CASSQGATNEQYF. Written as DNA, the CDR3 is TGTGCCAGCAGCCAAGGGGCAACCAACGAGCAGTACTTC. The rearrangement joins TRBV14 to TRBJ2-7, with D unclear. V lost 1 base, J lost 5 bases, and 9 bases lay in between. CDR1 is SGHDN and CDR2 is FVKESK in the germline V gene. The CDR3 is made up of 13 amino acids.

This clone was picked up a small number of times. This CDR3 reads CASSFSGGPPDTQYF. The CDR3 DNA follows: TGTGCCAGCAGTTTTAGCGGGGGGCCCCCAGATACGCAGTATTTT. The chain uses TRBV6-5 and TRBJ2-3; 10 positions match TRBD2. Germline-derived CDR1 and CDR2 are MNHEY and SVGAGI. The J segment lost 4 bases and the V segment lost 4 bases, leaving 5 bases of the junction unmatched. CDR3 size: 15 residues.

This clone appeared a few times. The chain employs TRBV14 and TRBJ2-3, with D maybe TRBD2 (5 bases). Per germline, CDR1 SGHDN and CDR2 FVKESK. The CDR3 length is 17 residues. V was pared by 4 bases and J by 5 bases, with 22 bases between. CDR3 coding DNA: TGTGCCAGCAGCCCCCCTGGCGGGCCTACTCGGGGAGATACGCAGTATTTT. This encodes CASSPPGGPTRGDTQYF.

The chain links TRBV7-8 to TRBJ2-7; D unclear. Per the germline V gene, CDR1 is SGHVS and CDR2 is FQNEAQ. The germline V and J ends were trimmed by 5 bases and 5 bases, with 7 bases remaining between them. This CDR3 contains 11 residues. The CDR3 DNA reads TGTGCCAGCAGCCCTGAGAACGAGCAGTACTTC. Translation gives CASSPENEQYF.

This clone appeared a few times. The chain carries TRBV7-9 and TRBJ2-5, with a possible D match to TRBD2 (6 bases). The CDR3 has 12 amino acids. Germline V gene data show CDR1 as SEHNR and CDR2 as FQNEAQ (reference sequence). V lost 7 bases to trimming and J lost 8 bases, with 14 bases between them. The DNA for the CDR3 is TGTGCCAGCATCCGGGAGTCTGGCACCCAGTACTTC. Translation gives CASIRESGTQYF.

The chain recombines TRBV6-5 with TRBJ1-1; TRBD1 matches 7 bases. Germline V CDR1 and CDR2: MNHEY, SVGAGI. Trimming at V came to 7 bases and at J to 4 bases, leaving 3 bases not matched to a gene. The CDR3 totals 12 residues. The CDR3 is CASNAGGTEAFF. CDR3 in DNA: TGTGCCAGCAACGCAGGGGGCACTGAAGCTTTCTTT.

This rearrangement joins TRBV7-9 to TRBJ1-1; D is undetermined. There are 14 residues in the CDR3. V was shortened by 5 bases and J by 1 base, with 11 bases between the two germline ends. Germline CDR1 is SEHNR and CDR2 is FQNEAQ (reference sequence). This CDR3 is CASSHRRENTEAFF. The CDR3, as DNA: TGTGCCAGCAGCCACCGACGGGAGAACACTGAAGCTTTCTTT.

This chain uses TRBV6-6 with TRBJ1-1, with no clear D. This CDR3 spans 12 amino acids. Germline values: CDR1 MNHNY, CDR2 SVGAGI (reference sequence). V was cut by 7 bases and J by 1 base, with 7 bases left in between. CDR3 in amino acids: CASTLQNTEAFF. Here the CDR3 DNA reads TGTGCCAGCACTTTACAGAACACTGAAGCTTTCTTT.

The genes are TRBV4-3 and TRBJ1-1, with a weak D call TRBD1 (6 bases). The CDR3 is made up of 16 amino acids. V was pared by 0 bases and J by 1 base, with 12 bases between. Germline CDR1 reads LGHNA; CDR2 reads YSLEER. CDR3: CASSQDQGQRNTEAFF. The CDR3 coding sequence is TGCGCCAGCAGCCAAGATCAGGGGCAGAGGAACACTGAAGCTTTCTTT.

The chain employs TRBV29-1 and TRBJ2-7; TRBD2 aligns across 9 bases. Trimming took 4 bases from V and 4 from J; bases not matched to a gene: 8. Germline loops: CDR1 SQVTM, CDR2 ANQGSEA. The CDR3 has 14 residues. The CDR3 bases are TGCAGCGTTGGTGCGGGGGGGCCGGGGTACGAGCAGTACTTC. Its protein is CSVGAGGPGYEQYF.

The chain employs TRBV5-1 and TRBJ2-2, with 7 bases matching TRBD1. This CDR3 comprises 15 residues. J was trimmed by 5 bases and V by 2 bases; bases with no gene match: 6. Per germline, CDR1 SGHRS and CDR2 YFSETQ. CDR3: CASSFQAGGTGELFF. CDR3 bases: TGCGCCAGCAGCTTCCAGGCAGGGGGAACCGGGGAGCTGTTTTTT.

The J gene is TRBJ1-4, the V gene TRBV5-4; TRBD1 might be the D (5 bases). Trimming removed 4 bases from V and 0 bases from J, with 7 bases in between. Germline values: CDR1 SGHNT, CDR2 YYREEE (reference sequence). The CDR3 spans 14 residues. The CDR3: CASSGGATNEKLFF. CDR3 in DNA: TGTGCCAGCAGCGGGGGGGCAACTAATGAAAAACTGTTTTTT.